The entry below gives a single TCR beta chain sequence along with its context. This clone's antigen is unknown. Base qualities are not provided; no much larger clone lies one nucleotide away. This sample is drawn from a study of PD-L1 blockade in urothelial cancer (dated by TCRdb to about 2017). Background on the whole study: Therapy was started in about 2014 for all patients, and atezolizumab 1,200 mg was administered intravenously every 3 weeks. About 85% of the 29 patients were males with bladder-origin urothelial cancer, and about 65% of the 29 reported a prior smoking history. An ECOG performance status of 0 or 1 was recorded for the patients, and 0 to 3 prior chemotherapy regimens had been received by the patients. Blood samples were analyzed 3 weeks after the start of treatment (second dose) and 6 weeks after the start of treatment. Blood samples gave median yields of approximately 130,000 T cells and some 84,000 unique TCRs, along with a median clonality of around 0.08. Somatic, immune and clinical correlates of response to PD-L1 blockade with atezolizumab in urothelial cancer were the focus of an exploratory multi-omic analysis. Pretreatment tumor samples, along with matched peripheral blood serially collected before and after atezolizumab treatment, were subjected to TCR sequencing. Durable clinical benefit was defined as progression-free survival longer than 6 months, and TCR features were also tested against progression-free and overall survival. In the same patients who had TCR sequencing, pretreatment tumors also underwent whole exome sequencing and RNA sequencing. Durable clinical benefit was achieved by nine patients and was not achieved by 20 patients. Twenty-nine patients had pretreatment blood TCR-seq, about 24 had at least one posttreatment blood collection, and about 24 had tumor TCR-seq.

Each PCR received spiked-in synthetic TCR analog templates so that absolute template abundance could be estimated from read counts. The immunoSEQ assay used bias-controlled V and J gene primers to amplify TCRbeta CDR3 regions from genomic DNA. Sequencing of rearranged TCRbeta segments was performed at approximately 20X coverage. On the study's bioinformatics: Clustering was used to correct sequencing errors, and CDR3s were annotated against IMGT to assign V, D and J genes. Only productive TCRbeta rearrangements were used in downstream analyses, excluding out-of-frame or stop-codon sequences. To compute clonality, Shannon entropy was normalized by the log of the number of unique productive sequences and then subtracted from one. Clones differing between time points or between blood and tumor were identified using Fisher's exact test with Benjamini-Hochberg correction, with an adjusted p below 0.01 applied as the threshold. TCRdb limited this immuneACCESS table to in-frame rearrangements with V and J called. A share of clones is missing; checked studies link under half to unresolved V genes, and the rest is unexplained. V and J calls plus clone size are reproduced from that table; the DNA served to infer D and trimming. For this sample the table gives about 44,000 clones, of which about 89% were detected only once. In total, the top ten clones hold around 6.7% of the sample.

The time point label, read with the paper, signifies: peripheral blood 6 weeks after treatment start. The cohort comprised 25 to 35 patients with locally advanced or metastatic urothelial carcinoma treated at Memorial Sloan Kettering on a trial protocol. Peripheral blood mononuclear cells were collected pretreatment and during treatment, with between 1 and 8 total time points obtained per patient. The Qiagen DNeasy Blood extraction kit was used to purify genomic DNA from total PBMCs and tumor samples. PBMCs were collected pretreatment and during treatment, and were isolated and stored as previously described. The research as a whole found: Because the sample size was small (n ≈ 29) and many of the analyses were exploratory, the results are meant to be hypothesis-generating. A pretreatment peripheral blood TCR clonality below the median was linked to improved progression-free and overall survival. Among patients with durable benefit, tumor-associated TCR clones showed greater expansion in peripheral blood 3 weeks after treatment started (n ≈ 24, p = 0.022).

Deletion took 4 bases off V and 8 bases off J, with a span of 14 bases between the germline ends. Sequences SGHTA (CDR1) and FQGTGA (CDR2) are obtained from the germline V gene. Its CDR3 holds 13 amino acids, cysteine through phenylalanine. The CDR3 DNA has 39 bases and is translated from base 1. The sequenced sample was PBMCs, obtained around atezolizumab (anti-PD-L1) treatment. This sequence uses TRBV7-3 and TRBJ1-2, with the identity of the D gene unclear. The TCR was taken from a man in his sixties or seventies with urothelial cancer. The DNA sequence is given as TGTGCCAGCAGCTCCGGGTTGGTCAAAGGCTACACCTTC. This yields the protein CASSSGLVKGYTF.